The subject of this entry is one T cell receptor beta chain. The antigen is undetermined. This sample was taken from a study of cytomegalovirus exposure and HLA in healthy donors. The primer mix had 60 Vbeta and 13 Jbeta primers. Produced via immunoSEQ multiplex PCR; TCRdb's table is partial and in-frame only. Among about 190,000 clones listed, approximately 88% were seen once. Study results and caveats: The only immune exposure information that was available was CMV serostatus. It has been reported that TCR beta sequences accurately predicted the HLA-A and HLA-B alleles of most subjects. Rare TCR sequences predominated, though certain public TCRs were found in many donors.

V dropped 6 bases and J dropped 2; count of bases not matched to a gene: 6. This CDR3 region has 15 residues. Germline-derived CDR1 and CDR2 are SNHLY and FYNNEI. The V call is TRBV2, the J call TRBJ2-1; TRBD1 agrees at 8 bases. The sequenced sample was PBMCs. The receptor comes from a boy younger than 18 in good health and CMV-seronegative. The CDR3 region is CASSPGTGAYNEQFF. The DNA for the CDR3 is TGTGCCAGCAGCCCGGGGACAGGCGCCTACAATGAGCAGTTCTTC.